The subject of this entry is one TCR beta chain. The data are from a study of blood T cell repertoires in COVID-19. The CDR3 extends over 13 amino acids. Trimming pared 1 base from V and 6 bases from J, leaving 10 bases between. Germline CDR1 and CDR2: MGHRA and YSYEKL. Profiling relied on immunoSEQ multiplex PCR, and the TCRdb table lists in-frame clones only, not all of them. The repertoire includes some 130,000 clones, about 89% of them detected once, and under 3% sits in the top ten. The clonotype originates from a man aged 60 to 69 with active or convalescent COVID-19. The chain links TRBV4-1 to TRBJ2-7; a weak D match, TRBD2 (5 bases). Source material: peripheral blood. CDR3 sequence (DNA): TGCGCCAGCAGCCAAGGGACTTCCCCCGAGCAGTACTTC. This encodes CASSQGTSPEQYF.